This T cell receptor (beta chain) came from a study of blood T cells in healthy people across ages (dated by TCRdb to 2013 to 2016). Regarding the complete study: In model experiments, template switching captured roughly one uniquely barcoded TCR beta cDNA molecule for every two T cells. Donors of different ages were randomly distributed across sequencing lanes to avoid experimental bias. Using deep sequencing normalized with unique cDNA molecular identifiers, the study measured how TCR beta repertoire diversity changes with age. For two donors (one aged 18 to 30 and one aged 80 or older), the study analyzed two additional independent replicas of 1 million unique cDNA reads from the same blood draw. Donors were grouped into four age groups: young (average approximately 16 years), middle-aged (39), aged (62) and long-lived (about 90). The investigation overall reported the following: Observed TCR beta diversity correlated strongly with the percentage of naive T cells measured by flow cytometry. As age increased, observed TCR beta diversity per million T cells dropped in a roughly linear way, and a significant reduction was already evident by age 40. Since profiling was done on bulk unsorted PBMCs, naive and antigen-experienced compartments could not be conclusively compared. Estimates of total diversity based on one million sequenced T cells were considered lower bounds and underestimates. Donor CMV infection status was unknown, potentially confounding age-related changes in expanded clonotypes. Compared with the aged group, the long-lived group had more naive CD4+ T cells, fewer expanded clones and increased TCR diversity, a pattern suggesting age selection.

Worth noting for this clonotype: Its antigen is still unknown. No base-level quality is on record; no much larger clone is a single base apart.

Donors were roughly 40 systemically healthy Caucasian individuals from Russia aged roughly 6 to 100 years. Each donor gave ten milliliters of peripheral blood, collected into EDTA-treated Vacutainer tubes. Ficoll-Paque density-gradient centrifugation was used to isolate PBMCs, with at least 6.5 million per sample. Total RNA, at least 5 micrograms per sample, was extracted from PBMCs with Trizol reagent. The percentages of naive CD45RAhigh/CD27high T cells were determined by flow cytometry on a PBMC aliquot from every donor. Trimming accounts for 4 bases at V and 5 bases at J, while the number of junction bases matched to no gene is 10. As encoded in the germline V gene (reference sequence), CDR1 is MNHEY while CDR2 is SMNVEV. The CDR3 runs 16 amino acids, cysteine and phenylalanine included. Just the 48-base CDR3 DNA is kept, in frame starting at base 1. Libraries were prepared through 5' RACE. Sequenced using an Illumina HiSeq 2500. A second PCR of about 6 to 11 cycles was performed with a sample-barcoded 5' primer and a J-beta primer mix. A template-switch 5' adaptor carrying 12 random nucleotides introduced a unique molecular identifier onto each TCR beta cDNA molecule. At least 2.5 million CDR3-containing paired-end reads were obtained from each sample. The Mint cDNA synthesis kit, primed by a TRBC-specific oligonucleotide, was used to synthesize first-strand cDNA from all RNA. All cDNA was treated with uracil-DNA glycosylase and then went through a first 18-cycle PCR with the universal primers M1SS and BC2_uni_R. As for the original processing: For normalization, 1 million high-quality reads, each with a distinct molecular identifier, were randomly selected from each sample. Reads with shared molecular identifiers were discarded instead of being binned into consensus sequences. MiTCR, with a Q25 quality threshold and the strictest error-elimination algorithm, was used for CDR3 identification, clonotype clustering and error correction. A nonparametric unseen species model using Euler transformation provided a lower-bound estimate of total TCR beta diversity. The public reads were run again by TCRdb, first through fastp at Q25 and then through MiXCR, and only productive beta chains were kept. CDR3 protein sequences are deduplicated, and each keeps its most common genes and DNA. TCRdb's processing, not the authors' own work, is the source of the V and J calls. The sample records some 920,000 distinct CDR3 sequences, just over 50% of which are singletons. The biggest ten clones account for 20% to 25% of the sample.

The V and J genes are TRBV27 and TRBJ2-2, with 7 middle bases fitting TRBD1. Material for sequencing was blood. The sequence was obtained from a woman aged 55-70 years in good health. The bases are TGTGCCAGCAGTTCCCTGACAGGGATGGCAACCGGGGAGCTGTTTTTT. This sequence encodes CASSSLTGMATGELFF.